This T cell receptor beta chain was obtained from a study of T cell repertoires in cytomegalovirus infection. Comments on this clonotype: The antigen is not known.

The V and J ends lost 0 bases and 9 bases respectively, with 5 bases between them. Germline V gene sequence: CDR1 SGDLS, CDR2 YYNGEE. The CDR3 is made up of 11 amino acids. TCRdb reanalysed the reads using MiXCR and keeps one entry per CDR3 protein. The profile shows some 680,000 distinct CDR3 sequences, about 40% of them singletons. Study outcomes and limitations: The response measured ex vivo was dominated by TCR beta clonotypes (HLA-C-restricted and CMV-specific). CMV carriers having the relevant HLA were flagged by cumulative public TCR beta family frequency.

Sequenced input: PBMCs. The chain is built from TRBV9 and TRBJ2-3; no firm D call. The TCR originated in a human donor in good health (CMV status not recorded). Some clones in this sample may be carry-over from other donors' samples. The CDR3 nucleotides are TGTGCCAGCAGCGTAGGGGGAACGCAGTATTTT. Amino acid sequence: CASSVGGTQYF.